A single sample gave rise to the 15 T cell receptor beta chains below, sequenced in a study of blood T cell repertoires in COVID-19. The repertoire was sequenced with immunoSEQ multiplex PCR; TCRdb's copy has only in-frame clones and lacks some. This table holds 52,000 or so clones, 60% to 85% found once. Specimen: peripheral blood. These receptors were taken from a human donor in a cohort sampled during active COVID-19.

The chain employs TRBV7-2 and TRBJ1-2, with 10 bases matching TRBD1. Germline values: CDR1 SGHTA, CDR2 FQGNSA. The V segment lost 1 base and the J segment 6 bases; nucleotides outside the gene matches: 8. CDR3 length: 16 amino acids. CDR3 loop: CASSLDYRDRGNGYTF. The CDR3 nucleotides read TGTGCCAGCAGCTTAGATTACCGGGACAGGGGTAATGGCTACACCTTC.

The chain couples TRBV28 to TRBJ1-1; 8 nucleotides align to TRBD1. The J segment lost 4 bases and the V segment lost 3 bases, leaving 7 bases of the junction unmatched. The CDR3 is 15 residues long. Germline V gene data show CDR1 as MDHEN and CDR2 as SYDVKM. CDR3 sequence: CASSFRGHIATEAFF. The CDR3 coding sequence is TGTGCCAGCAGTTTCAGGGGGCACATAGCCACTGAAGCTTTCTTT.

This clone is a singleton in its sample. The chain uses TRBV18 and TRBJ2-7; 9 bases align to TRBD1. This CDR3 is built from 16 residues. V shed 2 bases and J 1 base; nucleotides not matched to a gene: 6. Germline loops: CDR1 KGHSH, CDR2 LQKENI. The CDR3 loop is CASSPASGQGSYEQYF. The CDR3 region has the DNA TGTGCCAGCTCACCAGCCTCGGGACAGGGATCCTACGAGCAGTACTTC.

The V and J genes are TRBV5-1 and TRBJ2-5; 10 bases fit TRBD2. Trimming took 5 bases from V and 3 from J; bases not matched to a gene: 7. The CDR3 is 15 amino acids. Germline CDR1 reads SGHRS; CDR2 reads YFSETQ. DNA of the CDR3: TGCGCCAGCAGACCAGGACTAGCGGAAAAAGAGACCCAGTACTTC. It specifies CASRPGLAEKETQYF.

This rearrangement joins TRBV6-6 to TRBJ1-2; D unresolved. The CDR3 totals 13 residues. V dropped 5 bases and J dropped 4 bases, with 11 bases sitting between them. Germline V CDR1 and CDR2: MNHNY, SVGAGI (reference sequence). DNA for the CDR3: TGTGCCAGCAGTAACGACGGACTCTATGGCTACACCTTC. It codes for CASSNDGLYGYTF.

V usage is TRBV5-1 and J usage is TRBJ1-2; D gene unclear. The germline gives CDR1 SGHRS, CDR2 YFSETQ. The CDR3 is made up of 14 amino acids. V lost 1 base and J 6 bases, leaving 13 bases between the germline ends. CDR3 region: CASSLNSNIDGYTF. The CDR3 DNA follows: TGCGCCAGCAGCTTGAACAGCAACATTGATGGCTACACCTTC.

This clone was counted between two and nine times. The V and J genes are TRBV7-9 and TRBJ2-7, with TRBD2 matching over 8 bases. The CDR3 covers 16 residues. V was pared by 0 bases and J by 9 bases, with 13 bases of the junction left unmatched. Looked up from germline, CDR1 is SEHNR and CDR2 is FQNEAQ (reference sequence). In nucleotides, the CDR3 is TGTGCCAGCAGCTTAGCCCTAGCGGGCGCGGCTAGTAGGCAGTACTTC. Translation gives CASSLALAGAASRQYF.

The chain has TRBV27 and TRBJ1-4; possible D gene TRBD1, 5 bases. Trimming left V 3 bases short and J 5 bases short, with 13 bases between. Germline values: CDR1 MNHEY, CDR2 SMNVEV (reference sequence). The CDR3 consists of 15 residues. CDR3 nucleotides: TGTGCCAGCAGTTTTGGGGCGACTTCAAATGAAAAACTGTTTTTT. Amino acids: CASSFGATSNEKLFF.

In this sample, this clone turned up a few times. The chain uses TRBV11-2 and TRBJ2-7; perhaps TRBD1 as D (5 bases). The V gene's germline CDR1 is SGHAT and CDR2 FQNNGV. The CDR3 is made up of 16 amino acids. V lost 3 bases to trimming and J lost 10 bases, with 25 bases between them. CDR3 sequence reads: CASSFEAGRPSLSQYF. The CDR3 DNA sequence: TGTGCCAGCAGCTTTGAGGCAGGGCGCCCTTCCTTGTCTCAGTACTTC.

The V gene is TRBV2, the J gene TRBJ1-3; a weak D match, TRBD1 (5 bases). Germline CDR1 reads SNHLY; CDR2 reads FYNNEI. CDR3 size: 15 residues. V was clipped by 2 bases and J by 4 bases, with 12 bases between them. Here the CDR3 DNA reads TGTGCCAGCAGTGAATTGGGGGGTCCGGGAAACACCATATATTTT. Protein: CASSELGGPGNTIYF.

The chain links TRBV19 to TRBJ1-3, with D possibly matching TRBD1 (5 bases). Germline CDR1 is LNHDA and CDR2 is SQIVND (reference sequence). Between the trimmed V and J ends, which lost 2 bases and 4 bases, there was a span of 12 bases. This CDR3 region has 15 residues. CDR3 sequence reads: CASSISDSQGNTIYF. The CDR3 coding sequence is TGTGCCAGTAGTATATCCGACAGCCAGGGAAACACCATATATTTT.

This chain uses TRBV14 with TRBJ2-3; D uncertain. Germline-derived CDR1 and CDR2 are SGHDN and FVKESK. The CDR3 consists of 14 residues. Trimming cost V 3 bases and J 5 bases, with 12 bases left between them. The CDR3 sequence: CASSQHPRLDTQYF. Written as DNA, the CDR3 is TGTGCCAGCAGCCAGCACCCCCGGTTAGATACGCAGTATTTT.

This rearrangement joins TRBV20-1 to TRBJ1-5; 7 nucleotides align to TRBD1. The CDR3 totals 14 residues. V trimming: 3 bases; J trimming: 2 bases; junction bases outside the gene matches: 4. The V gene's germline CDR1 is DFQATT and CDR2 SNEGSKA (reference sequence). CDR3 DNA: TGCAGTGCTAGTAGAGGGACAGGCAATCAGCCCCAGCATTTT. Translated: CSASRGTGNQPQHF.

V is TRBV7-9 and J is TRBJ1-1, with TRBD1 matching over 7 bases. The junction had 5 bases not matched to a gene; V was cut back by 0 bases and J by 4 bases. CDR1 and CDR2 (germline): SEHNR, FQNEAQ (reference sequence). This CDR3 contains 15 residues. CDR3 sequence (DNA): TGTGCCAGCAGCTTAGCCACGGGACAGTCCACTGAAGCTTTCTTT. Its protein is CASSLATGQSTEAFF.

V usage is TRBV6-5 and J usage is TRBJ1-3, with D unresolved. The CDR3 runs to 14 residues. The germline CDR1 and CDR2 sequences are MNHEY and SVGAGI. The ends were cut back, 0 bases at V and 3 bases at J, with 6 bases in the middle. CDR3 DNA: TGTGCCAGCAGTTACTCTGACATTGGAAACACCATATATTTT. Its protein product is CASSYSDIGNTIYF.